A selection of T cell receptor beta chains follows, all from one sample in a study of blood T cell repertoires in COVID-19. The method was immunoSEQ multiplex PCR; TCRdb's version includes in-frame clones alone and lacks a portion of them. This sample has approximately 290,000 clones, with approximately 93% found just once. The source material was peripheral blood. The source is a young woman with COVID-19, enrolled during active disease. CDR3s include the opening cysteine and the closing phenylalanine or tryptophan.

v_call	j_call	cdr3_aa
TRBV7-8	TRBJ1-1	CASSRLTGETNTEAFF
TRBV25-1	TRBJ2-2	CASRSFGTSNTGELFF
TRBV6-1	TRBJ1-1	CASSDGGGTEAFF
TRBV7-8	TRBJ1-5	CASSSGQGNEPQHF
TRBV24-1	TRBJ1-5	CATSDGTGSGNQPQHF
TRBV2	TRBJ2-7	CASRDDSYEQYF
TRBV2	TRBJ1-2	CASSEQGASGYTF
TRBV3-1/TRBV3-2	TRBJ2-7	CASSQARDLYTGYEQYF
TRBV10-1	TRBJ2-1	CASSSTGLAGTYNEQFF
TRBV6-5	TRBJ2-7	CASSSSWDSTYEQYF
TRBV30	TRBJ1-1	CAWSETGKDTEAFF
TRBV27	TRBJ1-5	CASRHISGTGYIENQPQHF
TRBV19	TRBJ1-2	CASSITSPDRSYGYTF
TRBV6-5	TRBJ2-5	CASSYSGRGEETQYF
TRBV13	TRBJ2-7	CASSLYEKPYEQYF
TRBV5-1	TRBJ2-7	CASSFQGTPYEQYF
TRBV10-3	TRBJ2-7	CAIRTSYLEF
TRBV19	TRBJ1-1	CASKFGGNPEAFF
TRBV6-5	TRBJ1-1	CASSYSDREPFF
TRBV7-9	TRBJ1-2	CASSSGTGTNYGYTF
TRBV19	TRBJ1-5	CASSRTGATGQPQHF
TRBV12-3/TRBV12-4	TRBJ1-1	CASRLGGGLEAFF
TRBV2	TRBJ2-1	CASREREGFNEQFF
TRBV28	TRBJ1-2	CASRPPGQGNGYTF
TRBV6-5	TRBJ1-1	CASSRDSEAFF
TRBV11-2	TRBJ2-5	CASSLVPSGKETQYF
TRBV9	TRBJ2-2	CASSVAQGITGELFF
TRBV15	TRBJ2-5	CATSRDPGQETQYF
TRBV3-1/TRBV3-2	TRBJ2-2	CASSQPRTSGITGELFF
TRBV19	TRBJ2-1	CASSTRRTSGSYNEQFF
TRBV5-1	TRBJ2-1	CASSAETRGIEQFF
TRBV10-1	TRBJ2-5	CASSATGQETQYF